Detailed here is one T cell receptor beta chain. As yet, its antigen is unknown. The record originates from a study of T cell responses to AZD1222 COVID-19 vaccine. Timing groups of about 4 and about 12 weeks for second doses were pooled. The protocol was immunoSEQ multiplex PCR, while the TCRdb copy is restricted to in-frame clones and leaves out a portion. The data hold 90,000 to 150,000 clones, with about 85% observed a single time. Study conclusions and caveats: All repertoire sampling was performed exclusively after the peak T cell response. Within unmutated variant regions lay the reported targets of nearly half of spike-specific TCRs.

CDR1 is ENHRY, CDR2 SYGVKD, per germline. V was shortened by 8 bases and J by 4 bases, with 8 bases between the two germline ends. The CDR3 is made up of 12 amino acids. The TCR sequence derives from an adult who received the AZD1222 COVID-19 vaccine. The material sequenced was peripheral blood, taken 28 days after the second AZD1222 dose. The gene calls are TRBV10-3 and TRBJ1-4; D unclear. This CDR3 is CAIAKDNEKLFF. DNA of the CDR3: TGTGCCATCGCTAAGGATAATGAAAAACTGTTTTTT.